This TCR beta chain comes out of a study of blood T cell repertoires in COVID-19. Original handling: Amplified reference gene primers provided the basis for estimating nucleated cell counts. Here immunoSEQ multiplex PCR was the method, and the copy in TCRdb shows in-frame clones only, minus some. V, J and clone size reflect that table, while D and trimming were determined from the DNA. Found here are tens of thousands of clones, around 83% of them singletons; the top ten hold roughly 10%. Germline V lookup: CDR1 MDHEN, CDR2 SYDVKM. V lost 3 bases and J lost 4, with 18 bases in between. The CDR3 runs to 17 residues.

The chain has TRBV28 and TRBJ2-2; weak D call: TRBD2 (6 bases). The sample consisted of peripheral blood. The TCR comes from a man aged 50-60 years with COVID-19, enrolled during active disease. The CDR3: CASSLSGLAGITGELFF. The CDR3 nucleotides read TGTGCCAGCAGTTTGTCAGGACTGGCGGGAATCACCGGGGAGCTGTTTTTT.